The present T cell receptor (beta chain) was sequenced within a study of monozygotic twins with inflammatory bowel disease. Study results and limitations: Immunosuppressive treatments were not uniform, and this may have added variability to patient repertoires.

Note on this clonotype: No antigen is known for it.

Each TCR library used 3500 ng of total RNA. Nested amplification of TCRalpha and TCRbeta cDNA involved two PCRs of roughly 17 and 9 cycles. TCRdb reprocessed the 5' RACE reads, with one entry per CDR3 protein and no DNA. This sample's clone table lists about 380,000 distinct CDR3 sequences. CDR3 size: 16 residues. Germline CDR1 reads MGHRA; CDR2 reads YSYEKL. The source of this sequence is a human donor with ulcerative colitis or Crohn's disease, or a healthy co-twin of an affected twin (not recorded which). This chain connects TRBV4-1 to TRBJ1-1; checking the TCRdb D call of TRBD1 is not possible without DNA. Material: blood. The CDR3 here is CASSQATGGTNTEAFF.